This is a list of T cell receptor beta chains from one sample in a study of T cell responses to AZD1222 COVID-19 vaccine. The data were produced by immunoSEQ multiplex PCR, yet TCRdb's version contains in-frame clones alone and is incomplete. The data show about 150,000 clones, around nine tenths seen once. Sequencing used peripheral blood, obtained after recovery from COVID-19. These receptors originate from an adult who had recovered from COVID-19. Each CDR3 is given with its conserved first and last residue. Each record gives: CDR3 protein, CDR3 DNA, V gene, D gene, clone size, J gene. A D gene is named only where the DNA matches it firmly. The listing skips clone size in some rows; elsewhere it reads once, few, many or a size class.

cdr3_aa: CASSLTPALNTGELFF; cdr3_nt: TGTGCCAGCAGCTTAACGCCAGCACTGAACACCGGGGAGCTGTTTTTT; v_call: TRBV7-3; d_call: NA; clone_size: NA; j_call: TRBJ2-2
cdr3_aa: CASSISSGGGYGYTF; cdr3_nt: TGTGCCAGTAGTATATCGTCCGGGGGCGGCTATGGCTACACCTTC; v_call: TRBV19; d_call: NA; clone_size: NA; j_call: TRBJ1-2
cdr3_aa: CASRITWDSYEQYF; cdr3_nt: TGTGCCAGCAGAATCACTTGGGACTCCTACGAGCAGTACTTC; v_call: TRBV27; d_call: NA; clone_size: NA; j_call: TRBJ2-7
cdr3_aa: CASSLGTLATSSNQPQHF; cdr3_nt: TGTGCCAGCAGCTTAGGGACACTCGCTACCTCTAGCAATCAGCCCCAGCATTTT; v_call: TRBV7-9; d_call: NA; clone_size: NA; j_call: TRBJ1-5
cdr3_aa: CASSLDRVSPLHF; cdr3_nt: TGTGCCAGCAGTCTAGACAGGGTTTCACCCCTCCACTTT; v_call: TRBV12-3/TRBV12-4; d_call: TRBD1; clone_size: once; j_call: TRBJ1-6
cdr3_aa: CASSLDQGSGYTF; cdr3_nt: TGTGCCAGCAGCTTAGACCAGGGGTCCGGCTACACCTTC; v_call: TRBV7-9; d_call: NA; clone_size: NA; j_call: TRBJ1-2
cdr3_aa: CASVSRANTEAFF; cdr3_nt: TGTGCCAGCGTCAGCAGGGCGAACACTGAAGCTTTCTTT; v_call: TRBV12-1; d_call: NA; clone_size: once; j_call: TRBJ1-1
cdr3_aa: CASSLATGIRYNEQFF; cdr3_nt: TGTGCCAGCAGCTTAGCGACGGGGATAAGGTACAATGAGCAGTTCTTC; v_call: TRBV7-8; d_call: NA; clone_size: NA; j_call: TRBJ2-1
cdr3_aa: CASSPRGAEQYF; cdr3_nt: TGTGCCAGCAGCCCGCGGGGGGCCGAGCAGTACTTC; v_call: TRBV11-2; d_call: TRBD2; clone_size: NA; j_call: TRBJ2-7
cdr3_aa: CASSEQESSYEQYF; cdr3_nt: TGTGCCAGCAGTGAACAGGAAAGCTCCTACGAGCAGTACTTC; v_call: TRBV2; d_call: NA; clone_size: NA; j_call: TRBJ2-7
cdr3_aa: CASSFGAGELFF; cdr3_nt: TGTGCCAGCAGTTTTGGGGCCGGGGAGCTGTTTTTT; v_call: TRBV28; d_call: NA; clone_size: NA; j_call: TRBJ2-2
cdr3_aa: CAISGGGIAYEQYF; cdr3_nt: TGTGCCATCAGTGGGGGAGGCATAGCCTACGAGCAGTACTTC; v_call: TRBV10-3; d_call: NA; clone_size: few; j_call: TRBJ2-7
cdr3_aa: CASSDLPGPGPDTQYF; cdr3_nt: TGTGCCAGCAGTGACCTGCCGGGACCGGGGCCAGATACGCAGTATTTT; v_call: TRBV6-4; d_call: NA; clone_size: once; j_call: TRBJ2-3
cdr3_aa: CASSLVPSQPQHF; cdr3_nt: TGCGCCAGCAGCTTGGTACCCAGTCAGCCCCAGCATTTT; v_call: TRBV5-1; d_call: NA; clone_size: NA; j_call: TRBJ1-5
cdr3_aa: CASSLSGQQIYGYTF; cdr3_nt: TGTGCCAGCAGTTTATCCGGACAGCAAATCTATGGCTACACCTTC; v_call: TRBV28; d_call: NA; clone_size: NA; j_call: TRBJ1-2
cdr3_aa: CASSRGTSGRAKETQYF; cdr3_nt: TGCGCCAGCAGCCGGGGGACTAGCGGGAGGGCGAAAGAGACCCAGTACTTC; v_call: TRBV5-1; d_call: TRBD2; clone_size: NA; j_call: TRBJ2-5
cdr3_aa: CSAVDNEQYF; cdr3_nt: TGCAGCGCTGTAGATAACGAGCAGTACTTC; v_call: TRBV29-1; d_call: NA; clone_size: NA; j_call: TRBJ2-7
cdr3_aa: CASSPEIGTEAFF; cdr3_nt: TGCGCCAGCAGCCCTGAGATTGGCACTGAAGCTTTCTTT; v_call: TRBV5-1; d_call: NA; clone_size: once; j_call: TRBJ1-1
cdr3_aa: CASSWGIAGGPGEQFF; cdr3_nt: TGCGCCAGCAGCTGGGGTATAGCGGGAGGGCCGGGTGAGCAGTTCTTC; v_call: TRBV5-1; d_call: TRBD2; clone_size: NA; j_call: TRBJ2-1
cdr3_aa: CASSLPSSYEQYF; cdr3_nt: TGTGCCAGCAGCTTGCCGAGCTCCTACGAGCAGTACTTC; v_call: TRBV11-1; d_call: NA; clone_size: NA; j_call: TRBJ2-7
cdr3_aa: CASSIGPFSSYEQYF; cdr3_nt: TGTGCCAGTAGTATTGGTCCGTTCAGCTCCTACGAGCAGTACTTC; v_call: TRBV19; d_call: NA; clone_size: once; j_call: TRBJ2-7
cdr3_aa: CASTRGGQETQYF; cdr3_nt: TGTGCCAGCACCCGGGGGGGCCAAGAGACCCAGTACTTC; v_call: TRBV7-2; d_call: TRBD2; clone_size: NA; j_call: TRBJ2-5
cdr3_aa: CASSRTGFPYGYTF; cdr3_nt: TGTGCCAGCAGTCGGACAGGGTTCCCTTATGGCTACACCTTC; v_call: TRBV6-5; d_call: TRBD1; clone_size: NA; j_call: TRBJ1-2
cdr3_aa: CASSPPGTGGYYTF; cdr3_nt: TGTGCCAGCAGTCCGCCCGGGACAGGGGGTTACTACACCTTC; v_call: TRBV6-2/TRBV6-3; d_call: TRBD1; clone_size: NA; j_call: TRBJ1-2
cdr3_aa: CASSQEGTLNTEAFF; cdr3_nt: TGTGCCAGCAGCCAAGAGGGGACTTTAAACACTGAAGCTTTCTTT; v_call: TRBV4-2; d_call: NA; clone_size: NA; j_call: TRBJ1-1
cdr3_aa: CASSWGLHEQYF; cdr3_nt: TGTGCCAGCAGCTGGGGACTCCACGAGCAGTACTTC; v_call: TRBV5-6; d_call: NA; clone_size: NA; j_call: TRBJ2-7
cdr3_aa: CASSLSSDRRYYEQYF; cdr3_nt: TGTGCCAGCAGTTTATCTTCGGATCGCCGCTACTACGAGCAGTACTTC; v_call: TRBV27; d_call: NA; clone_size: NA; j_call: TRBJ2-7
cdr3_aa: CASSHGGPNTGELFF; cdr3_nt: TGTGCCAGCAGCCATGGAGGACCGAACACCGGGGAGCTGTTTTTT; v_call: TRBV7-8; d_call: NA; clone_size: NA; j_call: TRBJ2-2
cdr3_aa: CASSLKVVETQYF; cdr3_nt: TGTGCCAGCAGCTTGAAAGTGGTAGAAACGCAGTATTTT; v_call: TRBV7-2; d_call: NA; clone_size: once; j_call: TRBJ2-3
cdr3_aa: CASSRDDGSRRGYTF; cdr3_nt: TGTGCCAGTAGTCGTGACGACGGGTCTCGTCGTGGCTACACCTTC; v_call: TRBV19; d_call: NA; clone_size: once; j_call: TRBJ1-2
cdr3_aa: CASSLGDSGTGQTYEQYF; cdr3_nt: TGCGCCAGCAGCTTGGGCGACTCCGGGACAGGACAAACCTACGAGCAGTACTTC; v_call: TRBV5-1; d_call: TRBD1; clone_size: NA; j_call: TRBJ2-7
cdr3_aa: CASSLDLGGNTEAFF; cdr3_nt: TGTGCCAGCAGCTTAGATTTGGGCGGCAACACTGAAGCTTTCTTT; v_call: TRBV11-2; d_call: NA; clone_size: NA; j_call: TRBJ1-1
cdr3_aa: CASSQQISGGGETQYF; cdr3_nt: TGTGCCAGCAGCCAACAAATTAGCGGGGGCGGGGAGACCCAGTACTTC; v_call: TRBV3-1/TRBV3-2; d_call: TRBD2; clone_size: NA; j_call: TRBJ2-5
cdr3_aa: CASGGFLNTEAFF; cdr3_nt: TGTGCCAGTGGTGGATTCTTGAACACTGAAGCTTTCTTT; v_call: TRBV4-2; d_call: NA; clone_size: NA; j_call: TRBJ1-1
cdr3_aa: CASSATSGLEGYF; cdr3_nt: TGTGCCAGCAGCGCCACTTCGGGACTAGAGGGGTATTTT; v_call: TRBV3-1/TRBV3-2; d_call: TRBD2; clone_size: NA; j_call: TRBJ2-3
cdr3_aa: CASSYPGTGDKGYTF; cdr3_nt: TGTGCCAGCAGTTACCCCGGGACAGGGGATAAGGGCTACACCTTC; v_call: TRBV6-5; d_call: TRBD1; clone_size: NA; j_call: TRBJ1-2
cdr3_aa: CASSQDPDAWGIQYF; cdr3_nt: TGTGCCAGCAGCCAAGACCCCGACGCTTGGGGCATTCAGTACTTC; v_call: TRBV4-2; d_call: NA; clone_size: NA; j_call: TRBJ2-4
cdr3_aa: CASLIQGAPTYEQYF; cdr3_nt: TGTGCCAGTCTTATACAGGGGGCGCCCACTTACGAGCAGTACTTC; v_call: TRBV6-5; d_call: TRBD1; clone_size: NA; j_call: TRBJ2-7
cdr3_aa: CASSLAIGARGEKLFF; cdr3_nt: TGCGCCAGCAGCTTGGCCATTGGGGCCCGGGGTGAAAAACTGTTTTTT; v_call: TRBV5-1; d_call: NA; clone_size: NA; j_call: TRBJ1-4